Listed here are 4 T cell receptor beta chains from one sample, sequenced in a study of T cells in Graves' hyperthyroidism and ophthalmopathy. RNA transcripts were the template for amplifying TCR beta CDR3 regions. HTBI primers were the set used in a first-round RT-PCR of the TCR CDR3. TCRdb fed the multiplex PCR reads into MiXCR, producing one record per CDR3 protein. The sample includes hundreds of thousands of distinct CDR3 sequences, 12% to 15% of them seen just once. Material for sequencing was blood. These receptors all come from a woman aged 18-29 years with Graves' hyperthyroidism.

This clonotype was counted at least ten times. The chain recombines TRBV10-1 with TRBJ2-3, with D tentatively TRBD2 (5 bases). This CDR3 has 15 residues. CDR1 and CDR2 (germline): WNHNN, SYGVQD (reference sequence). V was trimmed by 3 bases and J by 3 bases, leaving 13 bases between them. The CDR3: CASSDGPVATDTQYF. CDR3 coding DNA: TGCGCCAGCAGTGATGGCCCGGTAGCGACAGATACGCAGTATTTT.

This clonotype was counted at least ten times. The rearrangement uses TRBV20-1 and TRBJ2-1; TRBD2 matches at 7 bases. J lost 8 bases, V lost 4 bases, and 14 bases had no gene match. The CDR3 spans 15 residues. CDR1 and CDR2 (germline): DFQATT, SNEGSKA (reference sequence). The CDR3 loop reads CSAIQFLAVRYEQFF. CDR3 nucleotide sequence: TGCAGTGCTATACAGTTTCTAGCGGTCCGCTATGAGCAGTTCTTC.

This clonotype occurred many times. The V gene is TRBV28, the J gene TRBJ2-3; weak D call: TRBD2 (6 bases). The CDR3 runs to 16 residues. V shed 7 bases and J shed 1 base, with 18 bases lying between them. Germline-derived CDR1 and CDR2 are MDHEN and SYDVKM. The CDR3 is CASTPWAGKGTDTQYF. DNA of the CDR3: TGTGCCAGCACCCCCTGGGCGGGAAAGGGCACAGATACGCAGTATTTT.

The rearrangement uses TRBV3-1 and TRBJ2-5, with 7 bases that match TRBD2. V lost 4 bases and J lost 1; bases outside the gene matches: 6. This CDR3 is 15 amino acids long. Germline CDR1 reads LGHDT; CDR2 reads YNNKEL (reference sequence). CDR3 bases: TGTGCCAGCAGCCGGGGGACTACGGGCCAAGAGACCCAGTACTTC. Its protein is CASSRGTTGQETQYF.